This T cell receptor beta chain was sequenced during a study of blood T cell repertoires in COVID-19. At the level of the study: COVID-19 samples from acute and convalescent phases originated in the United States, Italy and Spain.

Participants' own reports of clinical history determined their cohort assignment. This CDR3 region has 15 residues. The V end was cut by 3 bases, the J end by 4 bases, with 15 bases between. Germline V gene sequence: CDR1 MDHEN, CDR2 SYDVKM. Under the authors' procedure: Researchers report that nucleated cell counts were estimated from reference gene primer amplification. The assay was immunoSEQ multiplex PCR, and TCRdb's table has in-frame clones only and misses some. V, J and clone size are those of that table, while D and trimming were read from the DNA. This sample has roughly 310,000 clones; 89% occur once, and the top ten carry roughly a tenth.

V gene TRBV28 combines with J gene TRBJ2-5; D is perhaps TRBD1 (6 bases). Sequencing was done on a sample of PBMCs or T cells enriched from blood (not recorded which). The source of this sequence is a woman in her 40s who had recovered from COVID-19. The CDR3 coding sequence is TGTGCCAGCAGTTTCTCCCAGGGGTGGGGAGAGACCCAGTACTTC. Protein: CASSFSQGWGETQYF.